The rows below give T cell receptor beta chains drawn from one sample of a study of graft-versus-host responses after intestinal transplantation. The table came from immunoSEQ multiplex PCR; TCRdb's copy has only in-frame clones and leaves some out. The repertoire holds approximately 130,000 clones, with more than 90% as singletons. Their target antigens are unknown. The sequenced sample was unstimulated CD4+ T cells sorted from spleen or lymph node cells, obtained before intestinal transplant. The receptors were sampled from a human donor who received an intestinal transplant. CDR3s leave out the opening cysteine and the closing phenylalanine or tryptophan. Each record gives: CDR3 protein, V gene, J gene.

CDR3 protein: ASSGTPGTMAF
V gene: TRBV6-5
J gene: TRBJ1-1

CDR3 protein: ASRDSGTGEKLF
V gene: TRBV7-8
J gene: TRBJ1-4

CDR3 protein: SVEDTAYRDTQY
V gene: TRBV29-1
J gene: TRBJ2-3

CDR3 protein: ASSQGDWGGRETQY
V gene: TRBV4-2
J gene: TRBJ2-5

CDR3 protein: ASSLERGALWITGELF
V gene: TRBV5-1
J gene: TRBJ2-2

CDR3 protein: ASSLETGNEAF
V gene: TRBV5-4
J gene: TRBJ1-1

CDR3 protein: ASSQVAGMNYGYT
V gene: TRBV4-1
J gene: TRBJ1-2

CDR3 protein: ASSSGTLLAKNIQY
V gene: TRBV5-1
J gene: TRBJ2-4

CDR3 protein: ASSPTGESYNEQF
V gene: TRBV5-1
J gene: TRBJ2-1

CDR3 protein: ASSLGQGGTQY
V gene: TRBV5-1
J gene: TRBJ2-5

CDR3 protein: ASSYSSRREGYT
V gene: TRBV6-6
J gene: TRBJ1-2

CDR3 protein: ASSDGAAGYKYEQF
V gene: TRBV25-1
J gene: TRBJ2-1

CDR3 protein: ASSQITGEKLF
V gene: TRBV5-1
J gene: TRBJ1-4

CDR3 protein: ASSPAGGRESEQF
V gene: TRBV5-1
J gene: TRBJ2-1

CDR3 protein: ASSRGLYYGYT
V gene: TRBV6-5
J gene: TRBJ1-2

CDR3 protein: AISEPLVLVDTQY
V gene: TRBV10-3
J gene: TRBJ2-3

CDR3 protein: ASSPRQGPYEQY
V gene: TRBV23-1
J gene: TRBJ2-7

CDR3 protein: ASSLGGTGGFGEAF
V gene: TRBV5-1
J gene: TRBJ1-1

CDR3 protein: ASSFWGRAGELF
V gene: TRBV27
J gene: TRBJ2-2

CDR3 protein: ASSLWASRDSPLH
V gene: TRBV7-3
J gene: TRBJ1-6

CDR3 protein: ASSHPGGDRVYTQY
V gene: TRBV19
J gene: TRBJ2-3

CDR3 protein: ASSMGSGEDGYT
V gene: TRBV19
J gene: TRBJ1-2

CDR3 protein: ASSRWSGTTNTEAF
V gene: TRBV27
J gene: TRBJ1-1

CDR3 protein: AISESGGIPSEQY
V gene: TRBV10-3
J gene: TRBJ2-7

CDR3 protein: ASSPLSRQYGYT
V gene: TRBV10-2
J gene: TRBJ1-2

CDR3 protein: ASSLDPGPTNYGYT
V gene: TRBV5-4
J gene: TRBJ1-2

CDR3 protein: ASSLGGAQTQY
V gene: TRBV5-1
J gene: TRBJ2-5

CDR3 protein: ASSLVGGKGTEAF
V gene: TRBV5-5
J gene: TRBJ1-1

CDR3 protein: ASGFPQGTQH
V gene: TRBV12-5
J gene: TRBJ1-5

CDR3 protein: ASSDGTGLSYEQY
V gene: TRBV2
J gene: TRBJ2-7

CDR3 protein: ASSSAARAYEQY
V gene: TRBV11-3
J gene: TRBJ2-7

CDR3 protein: ASRPDRGSQETQY
V gene: TRBV10-2
J gene: TRBJ2-5

CDR3 protein: ASSLEGRAVILEQF
V gene: TRBV7-8
J gene: TRBJ2-1

CDR3 protein: ASSSGQLDQPQH
V gene: TRBV5-1
J gene: TRBJ1-5

CDR3 protein: ASTSGGVKAQY
V gene: TRBV6-1
J gene: TRBJ2-5

CDR3 protein: ASSPGTGGIYGYT
V gene: TRBV7-2
J gene: TRBJ1-2

CDR3 protein: ASSEGGRAF
V gene: TRBV2
J gene: TRBJ1-1

CDR3 protein: ASSLEPGGAYEQF
V gene: TRBV7-6
J gene: TRBJ2-1

CDR3 protein: ASSLVPPGDFTDTQY
V gene: TRBV5-1
J gene: TRBJ2-3

CDR3 protein: ASSTGAGGNSPLH
V gene: TRBV19
J gene: TRBJ1-6

CDR3 protein: ASDRDYEQY
V gene: TRBV6-5
J gene: TRBJ2-7

CDR3 protein: ASSLNPGTEAF
V gene: TRBV5-1
J gene: TRBJ1-1

CDR3 protein: SVFPGLAGSGELF
V gene: TRBV29-1
J gene: TRBJ2-2

CDR3 protein: ASSYGSGGLHYEQY
V gene: TRBV6-5
J gene: TRBJ2-7

CDR3 protein: ASSAQKGGGTQY
V gene: TRBV19
J gene: TRBJ2-3

CDR3 protein: ASSLGGSGGSSEQF
V gene: TRBV5-1
J gene: TRBJ2-1

CDR3 protein: ASRDRQGSSNQPQH
V gene: TRBV6-6
J gene: TRBJ1-5

CDR3 protein: ASSLDPRPPSEQY
V gene: TRBV7-2
J gene: TRBJ2-7

CDR3 protein: ASSVVGTGGRNEQF
V gene: TRBV9
J gene: TRBJ2-1

CDR3 protein: AFSEGVVGYGYT
V gene: TRBV10-3
J gene: TRBJ1-2

CDR3 protein: ASSDPGTGNSPLH
V gene: TRBV2
J gene: TRBJ1-6

CDR3 protein: AWSPLAGGGTQY
V gene: TRBV30
J gene: TRBJ2-3

CDR3 protein: ASSPPSTDTQY
V gene: TRBV18
J gene: TRBJ2-3

CDR3 protein: ASSQGVNEQF
V gene: TRBV6-5
J gene: TRBJ2-1

CDR3 protein: ASSLAAGEDEQF
V gene: TRBV5-5
J gene: TRBJ2-1

CDR3 protein: ASSERGRQHTGELF
V gene: TRBV25-1
J gene: TRBJ2-2

CDR3 protein: ASRGFRTEAF
V gene: TRBV25-1
J gene: TRBJ1-1

CDR3 protein: SVAGHTEAF
V gene: TRBV29-1
J gene: TRBJ1-1

CDR3 protein: ASSLRGADYGYT
V gene: TRBV5-4
J gene: TRBJ1-2

CDR3 protein: ASSEVSSYNSPLH
V gene: TRBV2
J gene: TRBJ1-6